The entry below describes one T cell receptor (beta chain). Its target is unknown. These data are taken from a study of shared clonotypes between healthy human individuals. Across the whole study: Per donor, CD8 memory used one plate, CD8 naive used two, CD4 memory used three and CD4 naive used three.

Findings and limits, study-wide: It was the non-shared clonotypes that had lower generation probabilities than clonotypes shared by all four donors.

There were only Caucasian adults among the donors, and all lived in Nashville, Tennessee. Once extracted for a subset, genomic DNA was divided evenly among several immunoSEQ plates. The table came from immunoSEQ multiplex PCR; TCRdb's copy has only in-frame clones and leaves some out. The profile covers a few million clones, with 90% to 95% appearing a single time and 0.14% taken by the ten largest. The material sequenced was naive CD4+ T cells sorted from blood. Described subset: CD45RA+ positively selected. The sequence came from a man younger than 35 in good health.

This chain's CDR3 is CASSLGLPYYNEQFF. The CDR3 nucleotides read TGTGCCAGCAGCCTCGGACTACCCTACTACAATGAGCAGTTCTTC. The chain has TRBV7-8 and TRBJ2-1; D is perhaps TRBD2 (6 bases). From germline, CDR1 is SGHVS and CDR2 FQNEAQ. The CDR3 loop spans 15 amino acids. The V and J ends lost 5 bases and 3 bases respectively, with 14 bases between them.